The rows below give T cell receptor beta chains drawn from one sample of a study of blood T cell repertoires in COVID-19. Repertoires were generated with immunoSEQ multiplex PCR, while TCRdb's copy carries only in-frame clones and drops some. In the table there are about 64,000 clones, 65% to 85% of which are singletons. The specimen sequenced was PBMCs or T cells enriched from blood (not recorded which). Receptor source: a woman between 55 and 75 years old who had been exposed to COVID-19. Both conserved end residues are part of each CDR3. D genes are given only for firm matches. Rows may omit the clone size; those that give it use once, few, many or a size class.

>-|-|TRBJ1-1|TRBV30|14
TGTGCCTGGATGCTACCCGGGAGTTACACTGAAGCTTTCTTT
CAWMLPGSYTEAFF
>-|-|TRBJ1-2|TRBV28|12
TGTGCCAGTAGGACGGACTTCTATGGCTACACCTTC
CASRTDFYGYTF
>-|-|TRBJ2-3|TRBV9|13
TGTGCCAGCAGCCTGCGACTCTTAGATACGCAGTATTTT
CASSLRLLDTQYF
>-|-|TRBJ1-1|TRBV2|12
TGTGCCAGCAGTGGGGACGGGGGTTTAGCTTTCTTT
CASSGDGGLAFF
>-|TRBD1|TRBJ1-1|TRBV5-1|15
TGCGCCAGCAGCGTAGAGAGACAGGGAGGAACTGAAGCTTTCTTT
CASSVERQGGTEAFF
>-|-|TRBJ1-1|TRBV28|15
TGTGCCAGCAGTTTTCAGGCGAGTACAAACACTGAAGCTTTCTTT
CASSFQASTNTEAFF
>-|-|TRBJ2-2|TRBV27|16
TGTGCCAGCAGTCCCCGGGGACTGCAGAACACCGGGGAGCTGTTTTTT
CASSPRGLQNTGELFF
>few|-|TRBJ1-2|TRBV27|14
TGTGCCAGCAGTCCGCGACAGCTTAACTATGGCTACACCTTC
CASSPRQLNYGYTF
>-|TRBD2|TRBJ2-1|TRBV5-4|16
TGTGCCAGCAGCAAAACAATAGCGGGGGCACCAAATGAGCAGTTCTTC
CASSKTIAGAPNEQFF
>-|-|TRBJ2-7|TRBV28|15
TGTGCCAGCAGACCGCTTAGGACAGCGACCTACGAGCAGTACTTC
CASRPLRTATYEQYF
>once|TRBD1|TRBJ2-3|TRBV15|13
TGTGCCACAGGACAGGGTGGCACAGATACGCAGTATTTT
CATGQGGTDTQYF
>-|TRBD1|TRBJ1-4|TRBV6-5|14
TGTGCCAGCTCCCGGAACAGGGGAAATGAAAAACTGTTTTTT
CASSRNRGNEKLFF
>few|-|TRBJ2-7|TRBV19|16
TGTGCCAGTAGTATAGGAAAACTAGGCACCCCAAGCGAGCAGTACTTC
CASSIGKLGTPSEQYF
>-|TRBD2|TRBJ2-2|TRBV7-3|16
TGTGCCAGCAGCAAGACTAGCGGGGGTTTCCCCGGGGAGCTGTTTTTT
CASSKTSGGFPGELFF
>-|TRBD2|TRBJ2-7|TRBV5-1|16
TGCGCCAGCAGCTACAGGACTAGCGGGGGAACCTACGAGCAGTACTTC
CASSYRTSGGTYEQYF
>-|-|TRBJ1-1|TRBV18|13
TGTGCCAGCTCACCAAGGGGGGGCCCTGAAGCTTTCTTT
CASSPRGGPEAFF
>-|TRBD1|TRBJ1-3|TRBV30|18
TGTGCCTGGGGTCAGCCCCCACCGGGACAGGGTGCTGGAAACACCATATATTTT
CAWGQPPPGQGAGNTIYF
>few|-|TRBJ1-3|TRBV2|12
TGTGCCAGCAGTGAAGCGCGTGACACCATATATTTT
CASSEARDTIYF
>-|-|TRBJ2-3|TRBV10-3|13
TGTGCCATCAGCCCTTTGAGGGCAGATACGCAGTATTTT
CAISPLRADTQYF
>-|-|TRBJ2-4|TRBV29-1|15
TGCAGCGTCGCCCCGAGGGCCGGGCACGAAAACATTCAGTACTTC
CSVAPRAGHENIQYF
>-|TRBD1|TRBJ2-5|TRBV4-1|15
TGCGCCAGCAGCCGGGACAGGGGGCCACAAGAGACCCAGTACTTC
CASSRDRGPQETQYF
>-|TRBD1|TRBJ1-6|TRBV4-1|16
TGCGCCAGCAGCCAAATCCAGGGGGCGAGAGGATCACCCCTCCACTTT
CASSQIQGARGSPLHF
>-|-|TRBJ1-4|TRBV4-2|17
TGTGCCAGCAGCCAACCTATGGGGGAGGCAATGAATGAAAAACTGTTTTTT
CASSQPMGEAMNEKLFF
>-|-|TRBJ1-3|TRBV2|13
TGTGCCAGCAAAGGGGGATCTGGAAACACCATATATTTT
CASKGGSGNTIYF
>-|TRBD2|TRBJ2-1|TRBV3-1/TRBV3-2|15
TGTGCCAGCAGCCAGGGTGGGGGGGACTGGAATGAGCAGTTCTTC
CASSQGGGDWNEQFF
>-|-|TRBJ2-7|TRBV6-5|13
TGTGCCAGCAGCCCGGGACACCTCTACGAGCAGTACTTC
CASSPGHLYEQYF
>-|TRBD2|TRBJ2-3|TRBV2|16
TGTGCCAGCAGTGAGGCTAGCGGGACCAGCACAGATACGCAGTATTTT
CASSEASGTSTDTQYF
>medium-sized|-|TRBJ1-2|TRBV5-5|14
TGTGCCAGCAGCCTGAACAGTCAGAACTATGGCTACACCTTC
CASSLNSQNYGYTF
>-|TRBD2|TRBJ2-1|TRBV7-2|16
TGTGCCAGCAGCTTAGTCGGTCTAGCGGGGGGTAATGAGCAGTTCTTC
CASSLVGLAGGNEQFF
>-|-|TRBJ2-7|TRBV6-1|14
TGTGCCAGCAGTGAAACTACTAGCTCCTACGAGCAGTACTTC
CASSETTSSYEQYF
>-|-|TRBJ2-1|TRBV29-1|10
TGCAGCGTTGAAGGTGGGGGCCGGTTCTTC
CSVEGGGRFF
>many|-|TRBJ2-2|TRBV3-1/TRBV3-2|13
TGTGCCAGCAGCCTGGACAGCACCGGGGAGCTGTTTTTT
CASSLDSTGELFF
>-|TRBD1|TRBJ1-5|TRBV5-1|15
TGCGCCAGCAGCCCGGCGGCAGGGGGCCTTAATCAGCAGCATTTT
CASSPAAGGLNQQHF
>-|TRBD1|TRBJ1-1|TRBV29-1|14
TGCAGCGCCGCAACAGGGGGCAAGGGCACTGAAGCTTTCTTT
CSAATGGKGTEAFF
>-|-|TRBJ2-7|TRBV28|14
TGTGCCAGCAGTCGTACAGGGTCAACCTACGAGCAGTACTTC
CASSRTGSTYEQYF
>-|-|TRBJ2-7|TRBV19|16
TGTGCCAGTAGTTCCATGAACCGGGACATGTCCTACGAGCAGTACTTC
CASSSMNRDMSYEQYF
>-|-|TRBJ1-1|TRBV11-2|12
TGTGCCAGCAGGGGCCTGAACACTGAAGCTTTCTTT
CASRGLNTEAFF
>-|-|TRBJ2-4|TRBV6-4|16
TGTGCCAGCAGTGTTACATTCTCGGGGGCCAAAAACATTCAGTACTTC
CASSVTFSGAKNIQYF
>many|TRBD1|TRBJ1-1|TRBV4-1|16
TGCGCCAGCAGCCAGAGACAGGGGGCAGGGGGCACTGAAGCTTTCTTT
CASSQRQGAGGTEAFF
>-|-|TRBJ2-5|TRBV24-1|14
TGTGCCACCAGTGATTCCTTCGGAGGAGAGACCCAGTACTTC
CATSDSFGGETQYF
>once|-|TRBJ1-6|TRBV5-1|12
TGCGCCAGCAGCTCCGAGGGTTCACCCCTCCACTTT
CASSSEGSPLHF
>-|-|TRBJ1-5|TRBV19|14
TGTGCCAGTGGAGATGGACAGTTAAATCAGCCCCAGCATTTT
CASGDGQLNQPQHF
>few|TRBD2|TRBJ2-7|TRBV12-3/TRBV12-4|13
TGTGCCAGCAGTTCGGTTAGCGGGACCGAGCAGTACTTC
CASSSVSGTEQYF
>many|TRBD1|TRBJ1-3|TRBV7-9|15
TGTGCCAGCAGCTTACCGGGACAGGGGGACAACACCATATATTTT
CASSLPGQGDNTIYF
>-|-|TRBJ1-1|TRBV11-2|13
TGTGCCAGCAGCCGCCAAAGCCCCACTGAAGCTTTCTTT
CASSRQSPTEAFF
>-|-|TRBJ1-1|TRBV28|11
TGTGCCAGCAGTTTAAACAGGAAAGCTTTCTTT
CASSLNRKAFF
>-|TRBD1|TRBJ2-7|TRBV27|14
TGTGCCAGCAGTTCAGGGGGAACCCTCTACGAGCAGTACTTC
CASSSGGTLYEQYF
>-|-|TRBJ2-5|TRBV30|15
TGTGCCTGGAGTGTTGGGTCCTCACGGGGAGAGACCCAGTACTTC
CAWSVGSSRGETQYF
>-|TRBD2|TRBJ2-2|TRBV7-2|16
TGTGCCAGCAGCTTAGTCGGGGGGATGAACACCGGGGAGCTGTTTTTT
CASSLVGGMNTGELFF
>-|TRBD2|TRBJ2-2|TRBV5-1|14
TGCGCCAGCAGCCGGCGGGAGTACACCGGGGAGCTGTTTTTT
CASSRREYTGELFF
>many|-|TRBJ1-1|TRBV27|13
TGTGCCAGCAGCCGAGGGTTGAACACTGAAGCTTTCTTT
CASSRGLNTEAFF
>few|-|TRBJ2-7|TRBV5-1|13
TGCGCCAGCAGCACAACAGGGACCTACGAGCAGTACTTC
CASSTTGTYEQYF
>-|TRBD2|TRBJ2-3|TRBV4-3|16
TGCGCCAGCAGCCAAGACGCTAGCGGGAGGACAGATACGCAGTATTTT
CASSQDASGRTDTQYF
>-|TRBD1|TRBJ1-2|TRBV5-4|14
TGTGCCAGCAGCTTGGGACAGGGGGCGGATGGCTACACCTTC
CASSLGQGADGYTF
>-|-|TRBJ1-4|TRBV13|15
TGTGCCAGCACTATCCACCAGGGCGCCGGTGAAAAACTGTTTTTT
CASTIHQGAGEKLFF
>-|-|TRBJ2-1|TRBV19|15
TGTGCCAGTAGTAAACGGGGGGCCCCCTACAATGAGCAGTTCTTC
CASSKRGAPYNEQFF
>few|TRBD1|TRBJ1-5|TRBV19|14
TGTGCCAGTAGCAGGGACAGGAACAATCAGCCCCAGCATTTT
CASSRDRNNQPQHF
>many|-|TRBJ2-2|TRBV28|14
TGTGCCAGCCTTCTGGCAGGGAACACCGGGGAGCTGTTTTTT
CASLLAGNTGELFF